Shown below are 23 T cell receptor beta chains from a single sample sequenced in a study of blood T cell repertoires in COVID-19. Profiled with immunoSEQ multiplex PCR; TCRdb holds only in-frame clones, not every one. The table records some 220,000 clones, about 87% of them present only once. The sample comprised PBMCs or T cells enriched from blood (not recorded which). These receptors were taken from a woman younger than 45 who had recovered from COVID-19.

With regard to this clone: The sample has other DNA sequences that encode this CDR3 too. The rearrangement joins TRBV12-3 or TRBV12-4 to TRBJ2-7; D remains ambiguous. The V gene lost 2 bases and the J gene lost 1 base, with 6 bases spanning the gap. CDR3 length: 13 residues. CDR3: CASSLSRSYEQYF. DNA of the CDR3: TGTGCCAGCAGTTTATCCAGATCCTACGAGCAGTACTTC.

The chain combines TRBV5-1 with TRBJ1-6, with D perhaps matching TRBD1 (6 bases). Trimming took 1 base from V and 8 from J, leaving 10 bases between them. The length of the CDR3 is 14 residues. CDR1 is SGHRS, CDR2 YFSETQ, per germline. CDR3 nucleotides: TGCGCCAGCAGCTTGTACAGGACAGATTCACCCCTCCACTTT. It encodes CASSLYRTDSPLHF.

The CDR3 protein is CATSRDSRGRTDTQYF. The CDR3 coding sequence is TGTGCCACCAGCAGAGATTCGAGGGGGCGCACAGATACGCAGTATTTT. The chain links TRBV15 to TRBJ2-3, with TRBD1 matching over 7 bases. V was pared by 0 bases and J by 1 base, with 4 bases of the junction left unmatched. Germline V gene data show CDR1 as LNHNV and CDR2 as YYDKDF (reference sequence). The CDR3 spans 16 residues.

The chain combines TRBV7-9 with TRBJ1-5; 8 nucleotides line up with TRBD1. Trimming at V came to 6 bases and at J to 5 bases, leaving 0 bases not matched to a gene. The CDR3 runs 12 residues. CDR1 and CDR2 (germline): SEHNR, FQNEAQ (reference sequence). CDR3 amino acids: CASRTGDQPQHF. The CDR3 nucleotides read TGTGCCAGCAGGACAGGGGATCAGCCCCAGCATTTT.

V usage is TRBV15 and J usage is TRBJ1-2; D remains ambiguous. With 8 bases removed from V and 0 bases from J, the gap between germline ends came to 7 bases. Germline V gene sequence: CDR1 LNHNV, CDR2 YYDKDF (reference sequence). This CDR3 is 12 amino acids long. CDR3 amino acids: CATQATNYGYTF. Written as DNA, the CDR3 is TGTGCCACCCAGGCCACTAACTATGGCTACACCTTC.

The gene calls are TRBV15 and TRBJ1-2; weak D call: TRBD1 (5 bases). With 0 bases removed from V and 8 bases from J, the gap between germline ends came to 13 bases. The germline V gene has CDR1 LNHNV and CDR2 YYDKDF (reference sequence). The CDR3 loop spans 14 amino acids. The CDR3 DNA follows: TGTGCCACCAGCAGAGATCTCACAGGTGGCGGCTACACCTTC. It specifies CATSRDLTGGGYTF.

The genes are TRBV6-2 or TRBV6-3 and TRBJ2-3; D is unclear. There are 11 residues in the CDR3. Trimming took 4 bases from V and 6 from J, leaving 5 bases between them. CDR1 and CDR2 from the germline V gene are MNHEY and SVGEGT. CDR3 coding DNA: TGTGCCAGCAGTTTCGAGGATACGCAGTATTTT. It is translated as CASSFEDTQYF.

Note on this clone: The sample has other DNA sequences that encode this CDR3 too. The chain uses TRBV19 and TRBJ1-5; D call uncertain. Germline V lookup: CDR1 LNHDA, CDR2 SQIVND (reference sequence). The V end lost 1 base, the J end lost 2 bases, and 3 bases lay between the germline ends. CDR3 length equals 13 residues. The CDR3 region is CASSIGGNQPQHF. The DNA of the CDR3 is TGTGCCAGTAGTATAGGAGGCAATCAGCCCCAGCATTTT.

This chain links TRBV7-2 with TRBJ1-3; D gene ambiguous. Trimming took off 5 bases at V and 4 bases at J, with 15 bases between the two ends. Germline V lookup: CDR1 SGHTA, CDR2 FQGNSA. This CDR3 has 15 residues. The CDR3 protein is CASSPSGVAGNTIYF. The CDR3 region has the DNA TGTGCCAGCAGCCCGTCTGGAGTCGCGGGAAACACCATATATTTT.

The chain has TRBV30 and TRBJ1-1; D gene unclear. Germline V gene sequence: CDR1 GTSNPN, CDR2 SVGIG (reference sequence). V gave up 0 bases and J gave up 5 bases, with 10 bases separating them. This CDR3 is built from 13 residues. The CDR3 here is CAWSVWGGTEAFF. The CDR3 DNA sequence: TGTGCCTGGAGTGTATGGGGAGGAACTGAAGCTTTCTTT.

The J gene is TRBJ1-1, the V gene TRBV15; TRBD1 aligns across 7 bases. Germline assignment: CDR1 LNHNV and CDR2 YYDKDF (reference sequence). The CDR3 is 13 residues long. With V trimmed by 3 bases and J by 9 bases, 7 bases remained unmatched. The DNA for the CDR3 is TGTGCCACCAGCAGCAGCAGGGGGGAGAAAGCTTTCTTT. Residues: CATSSSRGEKAFF.

V usage is TRBV19 and J usage is TRBJ2-3, with D perhaps matching TRBD1 (6 bases). CDR1 is LNHDA and CDR2 is SQIVND in the germline V gene (reference sequence). This CDR3 is 14 amino acids long. V lost 5 bases, J lost 2 bases, and 11 bases lay in between. The CDR3 DNA sequence: TGTGCCAGTAGTCCCAGGACAGACACAGATACGCAGTATTTT. Protein: CASSPRTDTDTQYF.

V usage is TRBV27 and J usage is TRBJ1-5, with 7 bases matching TRBD1. This CDR3 is 16 amino acids long. CDR1 and CDR2 from the germline V gene are MNHEY and SMNVEV (reference sequence). The V gene end was trimmed by 3 bases and the J gene end by 0 bases; junction bases not matched to a gene: 5. CDR3 region: CASSFTGTASNQPQHF. CDR3 coding DNA: TGTGCCAGCAGTTTTACAGGGACAGCTAGCAATCAGCCCCAGCATTTT.

V is TRBV5-1 and J is TRBJ2-6; D not resolved. Germline V gene lookup returns CDR1 SGHRS and CDR2 YFSETQ. CDR3 size: 14 residues. Trimming cost V 7 bases and J 0 bases, with 8 bases left between them. CDR3 residues: CASGETSGANVLTF. CDR3 DNA: TGCGCCAGCGGAGAGACCTCTGGGGCCAACGTCCTGACTTTC.

The chain carries TRBV2 and TRBJ2-1; D ambiguous. This CDR3 spans 13 amino acids. V was pared by 6 bases and J by 9 bases, with 15 bases between. Germline CDR1 SNHLY, CDR2 FYNNEI. The CDR3 DNA reads TGTGCCAGCAGGTTTATAGATAGCAGTGAGCAGTTCTTC. Protein: CASRFIDSSEQFF.

The chain has TRBV4-3 and TRBJ2-2, with D perhaps TRBD2 (5 bases). Trimming pared 0 bases from V and 7 bases from J, leaving 24 bases between. The CDR3 has 19 amino acids. Germline CDR1 is LGHNA and CDR2 is YSLEER. CDR3 in DNA: TGCGCCAGCAGCCAAGATGGCGGATCGGGGTCTTTTGGGCGCGGGGAGCTGTTTTTT. Protein sequence: CASSQDGGSGSFGRGELFF.

V and J are TRBV3-1 (or the pseudogene TRBV3-2) and TRBJ2-3, with TRBD2 matching 9 bases. J was trimmed by 6 bases and V by 4 bases; bases with no gene match: 20. Germline CDR1 LGHDT, CDR2 YNNKEL (reference sequence). The CDR3 length is 19 residues. The CDR3 DNA sequence: TGTGCCAGCAGCCTCGCAAATCGGTGGCGGGGGGGCCGGGCGGATACGCAGTATTTT. Translated, it gives CASSLANRWRGGRADTQYF.

This clone has only one observation. The chain couples TRBV9 to TRBJ1-2, with TRBD1 as a possible D gene (5 bases). This CDR3 is 15 amino acids long. V lost 4 bases, J lost 4 bases, and 17 bases lay in between. CDR1 is SGDLS, CDR2 YYNGEE, per germline. CDR3 residues: CASSQEPGQGYGYTF. The CDR3 DNA is TGTGCCAGCAGCCAAGAGCCAGGGCAGGGCTATGGCTACACCTTC.

The gene calls are TRBV27 and TRBJ2-5, with TRBD1 as a possible D gene (6 bases). This CDR3 is 14 amino acids long. Trimming removed 2 bases at V and 0 bases at J, with 7 bases between. Germline loops: CDR1 MNHEY, CDR2 SMNVEV (reference sequence). CDR3 nucleotide sequence: TGTGCCAGCAGTTTAGGGACAAACCAAGAGACCCAGTACTTC. It specifies CASSLGTNQETQYF.

The V gene is TRBV7-6, the J gene TRBJ1-1, with 9 bases identical to TRBD1. CDR1 and CDR2 from the germline V gene are SGHVS and FNYEAQ. The CDR3 contains 18 residues. J gave up 0 bases and V 2 bases, and 10 bases lay outside the gene matches. CDR3 sequence: CASSLRAPTGGVNTEAFF. Written as DNA, the CDR3 is TGTGCCAGCAGCTTACGAGCCCCGACAGGGGGGGTGAACACTGAAGCTTTCTTT.

This rearrangement joins TRBV10-2 to TRBJ1-2, with D unclear. Trimming took off 6 bases at V and 7 bases at J, with 15 bases between the two ends. The CDR3 spans 13 residues. Germline CDR1 WSHSY, CDR2 SAAADI. CDR3 DNA sequence: TGCGCCAGCAGCCCCGACCGGGGAGGTGGCTACACCTTC. Protein product: CASSPDRGGGYTF.

V is TRBV11-1 and J is TRBJ2-1; 11 bases fit TRBD2. The CDR3 contains 16 residues. With V trimmed by 3 bases and J by 4 bases, 5 bases remained unmatched. In germline, CDR1 is SGHAT, CDR2 FQDESV (reference sequence). CDR3 in DNA: TGTGCCAGCAGCTTGCCTAGCGGGGGGCCTTACAATGAGCAGTTCTTC. It specifies CASSLPSGGPYNEQFF.

The genes are TRBV6-2 or TRBV6-3 and TRBJ1-2; weak D call: TRBD1 (5 bases). CDR3 length equals 15 residues. Germline CDR1 and CDR2: MNHEY and SVGEGT. Trimming took off 0 bases at V and 6 bases at J, with 14 bases between the two ends. The DNA of the CDR3 is TGTGCCAGCAGTTACTCATGGGGCAGTGGCGATGGCTACACCTTC. The encoded protein is CASSYSWGSGDGYTF.